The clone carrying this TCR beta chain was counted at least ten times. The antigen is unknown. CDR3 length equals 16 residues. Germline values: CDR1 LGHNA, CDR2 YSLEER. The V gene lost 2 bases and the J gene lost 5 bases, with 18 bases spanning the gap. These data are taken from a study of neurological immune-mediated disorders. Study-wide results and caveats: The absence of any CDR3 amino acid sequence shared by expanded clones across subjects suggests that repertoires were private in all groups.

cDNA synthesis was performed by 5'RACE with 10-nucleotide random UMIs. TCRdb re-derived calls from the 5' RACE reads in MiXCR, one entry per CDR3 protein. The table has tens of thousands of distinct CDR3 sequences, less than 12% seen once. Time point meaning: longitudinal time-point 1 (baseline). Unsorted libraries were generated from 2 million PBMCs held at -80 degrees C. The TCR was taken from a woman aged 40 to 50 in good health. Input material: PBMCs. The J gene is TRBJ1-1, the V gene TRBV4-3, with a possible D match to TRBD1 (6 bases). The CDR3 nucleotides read TGCGCCAGCAGCCAACTCGCGGTTCGGGGGCAGACTGAAGCTTTCTTT. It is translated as CASSQLAVRGQTEAFF.